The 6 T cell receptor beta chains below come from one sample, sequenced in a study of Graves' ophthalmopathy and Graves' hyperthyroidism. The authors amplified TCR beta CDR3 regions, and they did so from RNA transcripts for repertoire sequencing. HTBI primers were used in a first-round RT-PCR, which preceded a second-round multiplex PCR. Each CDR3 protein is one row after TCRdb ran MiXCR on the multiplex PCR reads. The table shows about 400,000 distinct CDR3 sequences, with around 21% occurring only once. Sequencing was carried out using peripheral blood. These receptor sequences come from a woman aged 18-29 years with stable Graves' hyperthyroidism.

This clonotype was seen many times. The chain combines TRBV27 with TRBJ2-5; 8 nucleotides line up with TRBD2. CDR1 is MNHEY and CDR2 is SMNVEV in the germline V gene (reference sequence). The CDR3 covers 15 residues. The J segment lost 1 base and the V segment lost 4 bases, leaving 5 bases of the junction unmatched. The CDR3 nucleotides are TGTGCCAGCAGTTCAGGACTAGCCCTCCAAGAGACCCAGTACTTC. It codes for CASSSGLALQETQYF.

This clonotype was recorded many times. CDR3 bases: TGTGCCAGCAGCCAAGACCTCAGGGGACGTAACACTGAAGCTTTCTTT. Encoded protein: CASSQDLRGRNTEAFF. The chain joins TRBV3-1 to TRBJ1-1, with a weak D call TRBD1 (6 bases). This CDR3 contains 16 residues. Trimming left V 0 bases short and J 2 bases short, with 13 bases between. Looked up from germline, CDR1 is LGHDT and CDR2 is YNNKEL (reference sequence). The whole variable domain, filled in from reference TRBV3-1 and TRBJ1-1, reads DTAVSQTPKYLVTQMGNDKSIKCEQNLGHDTMYWYKQDSKKFLKIMFSYNNKELIINETVPNRFSPKSPDKAHLNLHINSLELGDSAVYFCASSQDLRGRNTEAFFGQGTRLTVV.

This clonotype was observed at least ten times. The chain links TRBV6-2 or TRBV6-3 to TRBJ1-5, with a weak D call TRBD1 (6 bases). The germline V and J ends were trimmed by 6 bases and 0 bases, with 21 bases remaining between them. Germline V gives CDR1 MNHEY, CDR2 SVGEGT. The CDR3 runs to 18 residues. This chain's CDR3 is CASRISVLKGGSNQPQHF. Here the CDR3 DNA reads TGTGCCAGCAGAATCTCGGTCCTCAAGGGGGGTAGCAATCAGCCCCAGCATTTT.

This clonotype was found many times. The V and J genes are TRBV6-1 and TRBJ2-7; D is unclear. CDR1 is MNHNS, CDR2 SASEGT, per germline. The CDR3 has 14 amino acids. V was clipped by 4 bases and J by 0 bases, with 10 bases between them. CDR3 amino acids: CASSGSATSYEQYF. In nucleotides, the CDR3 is TGTGCCAGCAGTGGGTCAGCGACCTCCTACGAGCAGTACTTC.

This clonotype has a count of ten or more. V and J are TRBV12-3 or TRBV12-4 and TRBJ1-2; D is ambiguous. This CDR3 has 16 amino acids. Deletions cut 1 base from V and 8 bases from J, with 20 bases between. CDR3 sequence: CASSLVPGSQRSGYTF. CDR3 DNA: TGTGCCAGCAGTTTAGTCCCCGGAAGTCAGCGTTCAGGCTACACCTTC.

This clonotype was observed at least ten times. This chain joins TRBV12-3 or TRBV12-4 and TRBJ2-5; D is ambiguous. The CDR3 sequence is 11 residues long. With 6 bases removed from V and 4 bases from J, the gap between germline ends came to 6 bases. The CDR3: CASRSRETQYF. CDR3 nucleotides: TGTGCCAGCAGGTCAAGAGAGACCCAGTACTTC.